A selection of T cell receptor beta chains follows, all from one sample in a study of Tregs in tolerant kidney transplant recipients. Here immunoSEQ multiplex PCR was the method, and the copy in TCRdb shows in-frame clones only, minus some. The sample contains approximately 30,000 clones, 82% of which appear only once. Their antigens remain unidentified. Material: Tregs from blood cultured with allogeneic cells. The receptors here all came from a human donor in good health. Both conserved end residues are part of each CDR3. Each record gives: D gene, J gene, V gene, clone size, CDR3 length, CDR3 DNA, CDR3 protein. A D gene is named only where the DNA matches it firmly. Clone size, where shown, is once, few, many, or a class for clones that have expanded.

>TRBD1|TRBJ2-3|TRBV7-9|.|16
TGTGCCAGCAGCTCTATGGGGACAGGGGTGGTGGATACGCAGTATTTT
CASSSMGTGVVDTQYF
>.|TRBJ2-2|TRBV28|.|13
TGTGCCAGCAGTTTAACCTACACCGGGGAGCTGTTTTTT
CASSLTYTGELFF
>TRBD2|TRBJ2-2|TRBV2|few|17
TGTGCCAGCAGTGTCCTGGGACTAGCGGGAGTTGCCGGGGAGCTGTTTTTT
CASSVLGLAGVAGELFF
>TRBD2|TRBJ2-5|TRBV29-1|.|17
TGCAGCGTTGAGAGCAGGGCTAGCGGGAGGGCCTGGGAGACCCAGTACTTC
CSVESRASGRAWETQYF
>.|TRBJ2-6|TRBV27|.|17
TGTGCCAGCAGTAAACAGCCGGTGATCACCGGGGCCAACGTCCTGACTTTC
CASSKQPVITGANVLTF
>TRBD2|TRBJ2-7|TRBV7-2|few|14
TGTGCCAGCAGCTTAGAACTAGCGGGAGTTGAGCAGTACTTC
CASSLELAGVEQYF
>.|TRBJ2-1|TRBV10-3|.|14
TGTGCCATCAGTGCACCTACAGGGCAAAATGAGCAGTTCTTC
CAISAPTGQNEQFF
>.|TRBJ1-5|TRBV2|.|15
TGTGCCAGCAGAGCCGGGACACAGTACAATCAGCCCCAGCATTTT
CASRAGTQYNQPQHF
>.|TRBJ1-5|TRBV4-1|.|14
TGCGCCAGCAGCCAAGGCAGGGTTTATCAGCCCCAGCATTTT
CASSQGRVYQPQHF
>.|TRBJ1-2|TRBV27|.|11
TGTGCCAGCAGTGGAGGCTACGGCTACACCTTC
CASSGGYGYTF
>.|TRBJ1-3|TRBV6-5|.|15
TGTGCCAGCAGTTACTCGAGCGACGCGGGAAACACCATATATTTT
CASSYSSDAGNTIYF
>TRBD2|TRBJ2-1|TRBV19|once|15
TGTGCCAGTATGGAGAGCGGGAGGTACTACAATGAGCAGTTCTTC
CASMESGRYYNEQFF
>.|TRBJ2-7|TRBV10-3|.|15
TGTGCCATCAGTGAGGCGTTCGGGACCTCCTACGAGCAGTACTTC
CAISEAFGTSYEQYF
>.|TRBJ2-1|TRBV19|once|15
TGTGCCAGTAGTATGTTTTCAGGGGCACCCTATGAGCAGTTCTTC
CASSMFSGAPYEQFF
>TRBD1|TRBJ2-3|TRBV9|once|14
TGTGCCAGCAGCCCAGGGGGCCCGCGGGATACGCAGTATTTT
CASSPGGPRDTQYF
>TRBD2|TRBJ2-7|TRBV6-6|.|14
TGTGCCAGCATTAGCGGGAGGGAATCCTACGAGCAGTACTTC
CASISGRESYEQYF
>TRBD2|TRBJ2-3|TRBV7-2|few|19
TGTGCCAGCAGCTTAGCGCTTTTTTGGGGGGGGACCTCCACAGATACGCAGTATTTT
CASSLALFWGGTSTDTQYF
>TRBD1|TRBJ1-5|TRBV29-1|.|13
TGCAGCGTTGTGGGACAGCCCAATCAGCCCCAGCATTTT
CSVVGQPNQPQHF
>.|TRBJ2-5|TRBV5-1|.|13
TGCGCCAGCAGCTTGGGGGGGCAAGAGACCCAGTACTTC
CASSLGGQETQYF
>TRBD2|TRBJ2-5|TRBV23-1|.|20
TGCGCCAGCAAGGGACTAGCGGGGGAGGCCTCGGGTACGATGTGGTATTCCCAGTACTTC
CASKGLAGEASGTMWYSQYF
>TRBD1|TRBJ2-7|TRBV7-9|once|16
TGTGCCAGCAGCCTGAAGGCCGGGACAGGGTTGTACGAGCAGTACTTC
CASSLKAGTGLYEQYF
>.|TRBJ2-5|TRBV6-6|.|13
TGTGCCAGCAAAACCGGCCCACAAGAGACCCAGTACTTC
CASKTGPQETQYF
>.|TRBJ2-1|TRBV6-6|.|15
TGTGCCAGCCGAGAAATGGCTCCCGGGTACAATGAGCAGTTCTTC
CASREMAPGYNEQFF
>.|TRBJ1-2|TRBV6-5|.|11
TGTGCCAGCAGTCGCACCGATGGCTACACCTTC
CASSRTDGYTF
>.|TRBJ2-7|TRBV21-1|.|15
TGTGCCAGCAGCAAACGGGGGACAGGGAAACACGAGCAATACTTC
CASSKRGTGKHEQYF
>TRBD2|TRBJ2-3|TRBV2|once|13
TGTGCCACATCTAGCGGGGGGTTAGATACGCAGTATTTT
CATSSGGLDTQYF
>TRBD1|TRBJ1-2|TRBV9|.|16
TGTGCCAGCAGCCACCCAAAGACAGGGGTGAACTATGGCTACACCTTC
CASSHPKTGVNYGYTF
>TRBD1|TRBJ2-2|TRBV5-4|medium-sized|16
TGTGCCAGCAGCGGGGACAGGGGGCCGGACACCGGGGAGCTGTTTTTT
CASSGDRGPDTGELFF
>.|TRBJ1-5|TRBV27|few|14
TGTGCCAGCAGTCTACAGGGTCCCAATCAGCCCCAGCATTTT
CASSLQGPNQPQHF
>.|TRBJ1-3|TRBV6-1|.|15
TGTGCCAGCAGTGAACCACAGGGAGGTGGAAACACCATATATTTT
CASSEPQGGGNTIYF
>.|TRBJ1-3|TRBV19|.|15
TGTGCCAGTAGTATAACGGCGAGCTCTGGAAACACCATATATTTT
CASSITASSGNTIYF
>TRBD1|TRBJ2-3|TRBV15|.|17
TGTGCCACCAGCAGAGATCTCGGGCAGGGGGCCGTAGATACGCAGTATTTT
CATSRDLGQGAVDTQYF
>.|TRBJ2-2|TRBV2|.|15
TGTGCCAGCAGCTCAGGGGGGGACAACACCGGGGAGCTGTTTTTT
CASSSGGDNTGELFF
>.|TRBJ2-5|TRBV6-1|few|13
TGTGCCAGCAGGAACGACAGAAAAGAGACCCAGTACTTC
CASRNDRKETQYF
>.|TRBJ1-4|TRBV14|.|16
TGTGCCAGCAGCCCCCTGGGCGCGGGGGCTAATGAAAAACTGTTTTTT
CASSPLGAGANEKLFF
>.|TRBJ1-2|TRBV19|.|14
TGTGCCAGTAGTAACGGGTTGAGGAGCTATGGCTACACCTTC
CASSNGLRSYGYTF